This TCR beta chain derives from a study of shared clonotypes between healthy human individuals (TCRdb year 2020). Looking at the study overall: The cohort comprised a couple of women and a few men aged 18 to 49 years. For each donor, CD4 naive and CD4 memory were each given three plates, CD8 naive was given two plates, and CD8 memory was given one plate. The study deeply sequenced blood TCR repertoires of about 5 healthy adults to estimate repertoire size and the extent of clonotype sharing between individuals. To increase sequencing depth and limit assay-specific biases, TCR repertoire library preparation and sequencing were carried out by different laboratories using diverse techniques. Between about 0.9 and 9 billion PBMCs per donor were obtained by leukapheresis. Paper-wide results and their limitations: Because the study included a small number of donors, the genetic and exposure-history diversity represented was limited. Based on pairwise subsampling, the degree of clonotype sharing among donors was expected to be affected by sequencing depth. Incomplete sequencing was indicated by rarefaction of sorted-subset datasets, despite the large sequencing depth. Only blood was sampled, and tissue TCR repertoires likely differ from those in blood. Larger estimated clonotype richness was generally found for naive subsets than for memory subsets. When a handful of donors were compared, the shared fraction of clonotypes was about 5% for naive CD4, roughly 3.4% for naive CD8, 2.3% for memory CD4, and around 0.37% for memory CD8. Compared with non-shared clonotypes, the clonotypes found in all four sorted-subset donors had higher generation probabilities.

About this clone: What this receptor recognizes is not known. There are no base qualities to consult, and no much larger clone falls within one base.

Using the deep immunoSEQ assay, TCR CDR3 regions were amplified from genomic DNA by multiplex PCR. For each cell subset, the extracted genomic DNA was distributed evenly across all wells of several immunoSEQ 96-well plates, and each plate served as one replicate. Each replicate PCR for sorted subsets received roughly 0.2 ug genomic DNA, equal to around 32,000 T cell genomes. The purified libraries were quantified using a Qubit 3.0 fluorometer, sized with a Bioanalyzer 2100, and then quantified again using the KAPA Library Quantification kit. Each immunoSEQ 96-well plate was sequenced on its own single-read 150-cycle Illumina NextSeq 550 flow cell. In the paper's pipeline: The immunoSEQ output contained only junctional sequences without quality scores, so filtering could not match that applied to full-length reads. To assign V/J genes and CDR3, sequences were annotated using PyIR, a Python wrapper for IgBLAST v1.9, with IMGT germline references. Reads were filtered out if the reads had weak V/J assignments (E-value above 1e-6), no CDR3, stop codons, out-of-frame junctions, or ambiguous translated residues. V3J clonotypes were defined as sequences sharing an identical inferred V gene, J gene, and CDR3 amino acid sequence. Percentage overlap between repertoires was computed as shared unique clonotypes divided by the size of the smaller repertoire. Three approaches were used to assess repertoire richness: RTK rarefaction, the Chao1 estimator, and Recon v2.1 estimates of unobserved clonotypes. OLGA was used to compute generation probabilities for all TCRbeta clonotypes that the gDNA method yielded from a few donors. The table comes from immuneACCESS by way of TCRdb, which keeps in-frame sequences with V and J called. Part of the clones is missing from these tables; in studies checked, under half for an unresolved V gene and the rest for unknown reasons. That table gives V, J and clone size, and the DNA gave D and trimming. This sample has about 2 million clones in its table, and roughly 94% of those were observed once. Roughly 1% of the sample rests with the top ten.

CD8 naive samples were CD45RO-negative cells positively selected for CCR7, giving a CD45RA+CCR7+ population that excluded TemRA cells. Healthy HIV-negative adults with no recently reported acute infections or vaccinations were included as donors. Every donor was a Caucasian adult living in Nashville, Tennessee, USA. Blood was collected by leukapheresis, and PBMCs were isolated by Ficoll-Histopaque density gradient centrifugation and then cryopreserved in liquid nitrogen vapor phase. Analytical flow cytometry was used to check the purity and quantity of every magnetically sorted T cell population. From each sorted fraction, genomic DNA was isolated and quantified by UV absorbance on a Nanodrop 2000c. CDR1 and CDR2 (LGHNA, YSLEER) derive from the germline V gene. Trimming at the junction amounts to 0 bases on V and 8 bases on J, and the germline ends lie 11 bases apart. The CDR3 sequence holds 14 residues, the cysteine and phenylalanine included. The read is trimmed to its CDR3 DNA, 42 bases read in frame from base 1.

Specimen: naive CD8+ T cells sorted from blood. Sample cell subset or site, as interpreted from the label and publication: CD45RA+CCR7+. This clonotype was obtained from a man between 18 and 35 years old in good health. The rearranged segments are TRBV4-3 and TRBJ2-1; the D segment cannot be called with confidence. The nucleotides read TGCGCCAGCAGCCAAGATTGGGCAGTTTATGAGCAGTTCTTC. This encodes CASSQDWAVYEQFF.